This T cell receptor beta chain comes out of a study of cytomegalovirus exposure and HLA in healthy donors. On the study more broadly: The 130 or so validation repertoires and the 666 first-cohort repertoires shared a platform, a later analysis reported.

CDR1 and CDR2 (germline): MNHNY, SVGAGI (reference sequence). The CDR3 extends over 16 amino acids. Trimming pared 0 bases from V and 2 bases from J, leaving 13 bases between. Profiled with immunoSEQ multiplex PCR; TCRdb holds only in-frame clones, not every one. The table lists roughly 75,000 clones, roughly 94% of them singletons. As regards this clone: Its antigen is unknown.

Broader study findings: Altogether, around 160 TCR beta chains were recorded as cytomegalovirus-associated. In vitro assays verified that three CMV-associated chains recognized CMV antigens specifically. Reportedly, diagnosis of cytomegalovirus status by the classifier showed high specificity and sensitivity.

Sequenced input: PBMCs. The rearrangement links TRBV6-6 to TRBJ2-5; perhaps TRBD1 as D (5 bases). This TCR derives from a man aged 18 to 30 in good health and CMV-seropositive. CDR3 residues: CASSYSSAGLQETQYF. The CDR3 DNA follows: TGTGCCAGCAGTTACTCGTCGGCAGGGCTACAAGAGACCCAGTACTTC.